Listed below are T cell receptor beta chains from one sample, sequenced in a study of neurological immune-mediated disorders. TCRdb fed the 5' RACE reads into MiXCR, producing one record per CDR3 protein. The profile shows over 55,000 distinct CDR3 sequences, 8.5% to 10% of them singletons. Sequences were obtained from PBMCs. The receptors come from a man aged 25 to 40 in good health. Both conserved end residues are part of each CDR3. A D gene is named only where the DNA matches it firmly. Clone size appears in some rows only: once, few, many, or a class for an expanded clone.

>many|TRBJ2-5|TRBV10-3|-
CAISEPRSRTQYF
TGTGCCATCAGTGAGCCACGGAGCAGGACCCAGTACTTC
>many|TRBJ2-7|TRBV5-1|-
CASSLVSYEQYF
TGCGCCAGCAGCTTGGTCTCCTACGAGCAGTACTTC
>many|TRBJ2-7|TRBV21-1|-
CASSLGPHDRITYEQYF
TGTGCCAGCAGCCTTGGACCGCATGACCGCATAACCTACGAGCAGTACTTC
>many|TRBJ2-2|TRBV7-9|-
CASSLRGTPNTGELFF
TGTGCCAGCAGCTTAAGGGGCACTCCGAACACCGGGGAGCTGTTTTTT
>many|TRBJ2-7|TRBV9|-
CASSVVAEAYEQYF
TGTGCCAGCAGCGTTGTGGCGGAAGCCTACGAGCAGTACTTC
>many|TRBJ1-6|TRBV27|-
CASRITGGSSPLHF
TGTGCCAGCAGAATAACAGGAGGGAGTTCACCCCTCCACTTT
>-|TRBJ2-1|TRBV29-1|-
CSVELLGNQPFF
TGCAGCGTTGAGTTGCTAGGCAATCAGCCGTTCTTC
>many|TRBJ2-1|TRBV7-2|-
CASSFSGAINEQFF
TGTGCCAGCAGCTTCTCAGGGGCTATCAATGAGCAGTTCTTC
>many|TRBJ2-7|TRBV25-1|TRBD1
CASSELVFDREYEQYF
TGTGCCAGCAGTGAATTGGTTTTTGACAGGGAATACGAGCAGTACTTC
>many|TRBJ2-7|TRBV29-1|-
CSAQGEEQYF
TGCAGCGCCCAGGGTGAAGAGCAGTACTTC
>few|TRBJ2-1|TRBV19|TRBD2
CASSIAGGRHNEQFF
TGTGCCAGTAGCATAGCGGGAGGGAGACACAATGAGCAGTTCTTC
>many|TRBJ1-1|TRBV6-2/TRBV6-3|-
CASREDTSNTEAFF
TGTGCCAGCCGTGAGGACACATCGAACACTGAAGCTTTCTTT
>many|TRBJ2-3|TRBV5-1|TRBD2
CASSLGQAGLVGDTQYF
TGCGCCAGCAGCTTGGGTCAGGCGGGACTAGTGGGAGATACGCAGTATTTT
>many|TRBJ2-3|TRBV7-2|-
CASSYRTDTQYF
TGTGCCAGCAGCTACCGCACAGATACGCAGTATTTT
>many|TRBJ2-5|TRBV9|TRBD2
CASSAGGATQETQYF
TGTGCCAGCAGCGCGGGGGGGGCAACCCAAGAGACCCAGTACTTC
>many|TRBJ2-3|TRBV4-1|-
CASSLNPPGTQYF
TGCGCCAGCAGCCTAAACCCCCCGGGGACGCAGTATTTT
>many|TRBJ1-6|TRBV6-5|TRBD1
CASRQKTGGTSPLHF
TGTGCCAGCCGACAAAAGACAGGGGGTACTTCACCCCTCCACTTT
>many|TRBJ2-3|TRBV6-2/TRBV6-3|TRBD2
CASRFSGAKDTQYF
TGTGCCAGCAGATTTAGCGGGGCCAAAGATACGCAGTATTTT
>many|TRBJ2-1|TRBV29-1|-
CSVEALPPLRVNEQFF
TGCAGCGTTGAAGCGCTACCCCCTCTAAGGGTCAATGAGCAGTTCTTC
>many|TRBJ2-7|TRBV20-1|TRBD2
CSASGLAGGEQYF
TGCAGTGCTAGTGGACTAGCGGGAGGCGAGCAGTACTTC
>many|TRBJ2-5|TRBV3-1|TRBD2
CASSQDVGSGSPQETQYF
TGTGCCAGCAGCCAAGATGTAGGGAGCGGGAGTCCCCAAGAGACCCAGTACTTC
>many|TRBJ2-3|TRBV7-3|-
CASSPAGSGADTQYF
TGTGCCAGCAGCCCCGCGGGTAGCGGCGCGGATACGCAGTATTTT
>once|TRBJ2-2|TRBV6-7|TRBD2
CASSPTSGRNHSSTGELFF
TGTGCCAGCAGTCCCACTAGCGGGAGGAACCACTCTTCAACCGGGGAGCTGTTTTTT
>many|TRBJ1-2|TRBV29-1|-
CSVEVGSSGGYTF
TGCAGCGTTGAAGTGGGGAGTTCTGGGGGCTACACCTTC
>many|TRBJ2-7|TRBV10-3|-
CAISDLTGLLYEQYF
TGTGCCATCAGTGACCTGACGGGTCTTTTATACGAGCAGTACTTC
>many|TRBJ2-7|TRBV29-1|TRBD2
CSVEVGRETYEQYF
TGCAGCGTTGAAGTGGGGCGGGAGACCTACGAGCAGTACTTC
>many|TRBJ1-5|TRBV5-1|TRBD1
CASSTGQGNQPQHF
TGCGCCAGCAGCACGGGACAGGGGAATCAGCCCCAGCATTTT
>many|TRBJ2-7|TRBV4-1|TRBD1
CASSQVGTVVYEQYF
TGCGCCAGCAGCCAAGTTGGGACAGTAGTCTACGAGCAGTACTTC
>many|TRBJ1-1|TRBV5-1|-
CASSLPDSMNTEAFF
TGCGCCAGCAGTCTTCCCGACAGCATGAACACTGAAGCTTTCTTT
>many|TRBJ2-2|TRBV11-3|-
CASSPGGTAANTGELFF
TGTGCCAGCAGCCCTGGGGGAACAGCAGCGAACACCGGGGAGCTGTTTTTT
>many|TRBJ2-1|TRBV10-1|TRBD2
CASSPGLAPEREQFF
TGCGCCAGCAGTCCCGGACTAGCGCCTGAACGTGAGCAGTTCTTC
>-|TRBJ2-2|TRBV12-5|-
CASGPGHQTGEPFF
TGTGCTAGTGGACCGGGACACCAAACCGGGGAACCGTTTTTT
>-|TRBJ1-3|TRBV28|-
CASSPPYRVAGNTIYF
TGTGCCAGCAGTCCGCCCTACAGGGTCGCTGGAAACACCATATATTTT